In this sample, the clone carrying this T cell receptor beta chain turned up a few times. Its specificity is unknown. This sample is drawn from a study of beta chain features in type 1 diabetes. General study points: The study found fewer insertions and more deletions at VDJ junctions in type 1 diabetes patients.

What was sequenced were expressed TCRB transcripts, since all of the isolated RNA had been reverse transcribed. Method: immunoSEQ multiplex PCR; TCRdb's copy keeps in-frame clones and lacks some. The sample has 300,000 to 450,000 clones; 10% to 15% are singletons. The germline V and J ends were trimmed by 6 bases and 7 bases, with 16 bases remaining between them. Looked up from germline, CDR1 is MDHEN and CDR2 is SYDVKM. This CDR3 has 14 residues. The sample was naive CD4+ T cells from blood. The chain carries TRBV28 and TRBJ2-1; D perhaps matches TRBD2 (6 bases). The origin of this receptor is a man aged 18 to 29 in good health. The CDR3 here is CASSTSKRRNEQFF. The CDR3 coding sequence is TGTGCCAGCAGCACTAGCAAGAGACGAAATGAGCAGTTCTTC.